The TCR beta chain under discussion was sequenced for a study of blood T cells in healthy people across ages. Overall study results and limits: Higher diversity and more naive CD4+ cells were features of long-lived donors, compared to aged donors. Naive T cell percentage showed a strong correlation with TCR beta diversity.

With 0 bases removed from V and 8 bases from J, the gap between germline ends came to 10 bases. The CDR3 totals 12 residues. CDR1 GTSNPN and CDR2 SVGIG come from the germline V gene (reference sequence). Using a J-beta primer mix together with a sample-barcoded 5' primer, a second PCR was run for about 6 to 12 cycles. Every single cDNA molecule received a tag from a template-switch adaptor with 12 random nucleotides. TCRdb called the 5' RACE reads again in MiXCR, with one record for every CDR3 protein. Among hundreds of thousands of distinct CDR3 sequences, more than 25% were seen once, and the ten largest hold roughly 17%. The sample holds many counts of this clonotype. What it recognizes is unknown.

Material: blood. The sequence was obtained from a woman aged 80 or older in good health. The V and J genes are TRBV30 and TRBJ1-2; D is uncertain. Here the CDR3 reads CAWSVGPVGYTF. The CDR3 DNA reads as TGTGCCTGGAGTGTAGGCCCAGTCGGCTACACCTTC.